The rows below give T cell receptor beta chains drawn from one sample of a study of T cells expressing NK-cell markers. From the 5' RACE reads, TCRdb lists one entry per CDR3 protein and no DNA. The listing records some 460,000 distinct CDR3 sequences. Sequenced sample: blood T cells: a sorted CD56 or NKG2C T cell subset, CD4+ or CD8+ T cells, or bulk PBMC T cells (not recorded which). The receptors stem from a woman aged 45-59 years in good health. Both conserved end residues are part of each CDR3. Fields, in order: CDR3 protein, clone size, J gene, V gene. For some rows the clone size is stated as once, few or many, or as a class when expanded; others skip it.

CDR3: CASSSRDRVMETQYF
size: NA
J: TRBJ2-5
V: TRBV5-4

CDR3: CASSQDIGVGANVLTF
size: NA
J: TRBJ2-6
V: TRBV4-2

CDR3: CASLGGQTDTQYF
size: NA
J: TRBJ2-3
V: TRBV12-3/TRBV12-4

CDR3: CSVVYRGAYNEQFF
size: NA
J: TRBJ2-1
V: TRBV29-1

CDR3: CASSPSPETQYF
size: NA
J: TRBJ2-5
V: TRBV18

CDR3: CASRGNSSPGGRGPGNTIYF
size: NA
J: TRBJ1-3
V: TRBV6-1

CDR3: CASRGVGFNQPQHF
size: NA
J: TRBJ1-5
V: TRBV4-1

CDR3: CASSLNRTLKNIQYF
size: NA
J: TRBJ2-4
V: TRBV7-8

CDR3: CATSRDLAGLSTDTQYF
size: NA
J: TRBJ2-3
V: TRBV15

CDR3: CASSLWLSRAEHTGELFF
size: NA
J: TRBJ2-2
V: TRBV5-5

CDR3: CSARGTGDTQYF
size: NA
J: TRBJ2-3
V: TRBV20-1

CDR3: CASSFSGSGRKWDEQFF
size: NA
J: TRBJ2-1
V: TRBV12-3/TRBV12-4

CDR3: CASSFSSGNTIYF
size: medium-sized
J: TRBJ1-3
V: TRBV13

CDR3: CASSQVRGFDYTF
size: NA
J: TRBJ1-2
V: TRBV4-1

CDR3: CASSRTGRTPGELFF
size: NA
J: TRBJ2-2
V: TRBV11-1

CDR3: CASSLNPRGLSYEQYF
size: NA
J: TRBJ2-7
V: TRBV7-8

CDR3: CASSLGTSGRLETDTQYF
size: NA
J: TRBJ2-3
V: TRBV5-1

CDR3: CASSPHQGQGPGELFF
size: NA
J: TRBJ2-2
V: TRBV19

CDR3: CSATGGRNNEQFF
size: NA
J: TRBJ2-1
V: TRBV20-1

CDR3: CASSEGTFGALNSPLHF
size: NA
J: TRBJ1-6
V: TRBV9

CDR3: CASSPRRTTLDGELFF
size: NA
J: TRBJ2-2
V: TRBV18

CDR3: CASSRSHSGNTIYF
size: NA
J: TRBJ1-3
V: TRBV6-5

CDR3: CASSLSGLTGRFGSTEAFF
size: NA
J: TRBJ1-1
V: TRBV7-2

CDR3: CSAGTSGSREQFF
size: NA
J: TRBJ2-1
V: TRBV29-1

CDR3: CASSPNQGAANYGYTF
size: NA
J: TRBJ1-2
V: TRBV18

CDR3: CASSGDRFSYNEQFF
size: NA
J: TRBJ2-1
V: TRBV7-9

CDR3: CASSLKLAGTSTDTQYF
size: NA
J: TRBJ2-3
V: TRBV5-1

CDR3: CASSLAGGNYGYTF
size: NA
J: TRBJ1-2
V: TRBV7-9

CDR3: CASSHSGGISTDTQYF
size: NA
J: TRBJ2-3
V: TRBV3-1

CDR3: CSVDPGPSGLPEQFF
size: NA
J: TRBJ2-1
V: TRBV29-1

CDR3: CASSSDPSGVQETQYF
size: NA
J: TRBJ2-5
V: TRBV5-1

CDR3: CASSLNWGAVYGYTF
size: NA
J: TRBJ1-2
V: TRBV7-8

CDR3: CASSKEQGTGELFF
size: NA
J: TRBJ2-2
V: TRBV7-2

CDR3: CASSYTQRAAPTQYF
size: NA
J: TRBJ2-5
V: TRBV6-2/TRBV6-3

CDR3: CASKAPFGLGVNEQFF
size: NA
J: TRBJ2-1
V: TRBV12-3/TRBV12-4

CDR3: CASSLAGLRVEQFF
size: NA
J: TRBJ2-1
V: TRBV5-5